A selection of T cell receptor beta chains follows, all from one sample in a study of cytomegalovirus exposure and HLA in healthy donors. Method: immunoSEQ multiplex PCR; TCRdb's copy keeps in-frame clones and lacks some. The sample includes 200,000 to 250,000 clones, 70% to 90% of them seen just once. The sample comprised PBMCs. The receptors come from a girl between 2 and 10 years old in good health and CMV-seronegative. The CDR3 runs from the conserved cysteine through the conserved F or W. A D gene is named only where the DNA matches it firmly. Clone size is not always given. Where it is, it says once, few, many or a class for expanded clones.

abundance,d_gene,j_gene,v_gene,CDR3aa,CDR3nt
.,.,TRBJ2-3,TRBV29-1,CSVGGAYTDTQYF,TGCAGCGTTGGTGGTGCGTACACAGATACGCAGTATTTT
.,.,TRBJ1-1,TRBV19,CASRTGGFTEAFF,TGTGCCAGTAGAACAGGAGGGTTCACTGAAGCTTTCTTT
.,TRBD2,TRBJ2-1,TRBV18,CASSPGLAIQNEQFF,TGTGCCAGCTCACCGGGACTAGCCATTCAAAATGAGCAGTTCTTC
.,TRBD1,TRBJ1-5,TRBV2,CASSKDRDQPQHF,TGTGCCAGCAGTAAGGACAGGGACCAGCCCCAGCATTTT
once,.,TRBJ2-5,TRBV30,CAWSAGPFETQYF,TGTGCCTGGAGTGCAGGCCCGTTCGAGACCCAGTACTTC
once,TRBD1,TRBJ1-1,TRBV9,CASSTRPRWTGDNTEAFF,TGTGCCAGCAGCACTCGCCCCCGATGGACAGGTGACAACACTGAAGCTTTCTTT
.,TRBD2,TRBJ2-5,TRBV4-1,CASSQEAGVGETQYF,TGCGCCAGCAGCCAAGAGGCGGGAGTGGGAGAGACCCAGTACTTC
.,.,TRBJ2-5,TRBV11-2,CASSLESGSLETQYF,TGTGCCAGCAGCTTAGAGTCTGGGAGTTTGGAGACCCAGTACTTC
.,.,TRBJ2-1,TRBV20-1,CSASQYNEQFF,TGCAGTGCTAGTCAGTACAATGAGCAGTTCTTC
.,.,TRBJ2-5,TRBV6-6,CASSYTRAEETQYF,TGTGCCAGCAGTTACACCAGGGCGGAGGAGACCCAGTACTTC
few,TRBD1,TRBJ1-4,TRBV19,CASSIAGTANEKLFF,TGTGCCAGTAGTATAGCGGGGACAGCTAATGAAAAACTGTTTTTT
.,.,TRBJ2-1,TRBV19,CASSITRWSYNEQFF,TGTGCCAGTAGTATCACGCGATGGTCCTACAATGAGCAGTTCTTC
once,TRBD1,TRBJ1-1,TRBV5-1,CASSSSGQGAAEAFF,TGCGCCAGCAGCTCAAGTGGACAGGGGGCTGCTGAAGCTTTCTTT
.,TRBD1,TRBJ2-2,TRBV18,CASSWTGNTGELFF,TGTGCCAGCTCCTGGACAGGGAACACCGGGGAGCTGTTTTTT
.,TRBD1,TRBJ1-2,TRBV27,CASSLSNRGRNGYTF,TGTGCCAGCAGTTTATCGAACAGGGGGCGCAATGGCTACACCTTC
.,.,TRBJ2-7,TRBV5-4,CASRFRDEQYF,TGTGCCAGCAGGTTCCGCGACGAGCAGTACTTC
.,.,TRBJ2-6,TRBV6-1,CASSGKTGFSGANVLTF,TGTGCCAGCAGTGGGAAAACAGGTTTCTCTGGGGCCAACGTCCTGACTTTC
.,TRBD1,TRBJ1-5,TRBV19,CASSTYRGRFSNQPQHF,TGTGCCAGTAGTACGTACAGGGGGCGTTTTAGCAATCAGCCCCAGCATTTT
.,TRBD1,TRBJ2-7,TRBV7-2,CASSFRTGGSYEQYF,TGTGCCAGCAGCTTCAGGACAGGGGGCTCCTACGAGCAGTACTTC
.,TRBD2,TRBJ2-3,TRBV9,CASSGLVGFDTQYF,TGTGCCAGTTCCGGACTAGTGGGTTTCGATACGCAGTATTTT
.,.,TRBJ1-2,TRBV9,CASSVSRGNYGYTF,TGTGCCAGCAGCGTAAGTCGGGGTAACTATGGCTACACCTTC
.,.,TRBJ1-2,TRBV11-2,CASSSGGIYGYTF,TGTGCCAGCAGCTCTGGGGGGATCTATGGCTACACCTTC
.,.,TRBJ1-2,TRBV29-1,CSVATGGYDYGYTF,TGCAGCGTTGCTACCGGGGGTTATGACTATGGCTACACCTTC
once,.,TRBJ2-3,TRBV10-1,CASSDGLARDTQYF,TGCGCCAGCAGTGACGGGTTAGCTCGTGATACGCAGTATTTT
.,TRBD2,TRBJ2-2,TRBV11-2,CASSFKREITGELFF,TGTGCCAGCAGCTTTAAGCGGGAAATCACCGGGGAGCTGTTTTTT
.,.,TRBJ2-3,TRBV19,CASSIGGVDTQYF,TGTGCCAGTAGTATAGGGGGCGTAGATACGCAGTATTTT
.,.,TRBJ2-7,TRBV5-1,CASSLSGAYEQYF,TGCGCCAGCAGCTTGTCGGGAGCCTACGAGCAGTACTTC
.,.,TRBJ1-5,TRBV21-1,CASSKLPSRRRVNQPQHF,TGTGCCAGCAGCAAATTGCCATCCCGTCGGAGGGTCAATCAGCCCCAGCATTTT
.,TRBD2,TRBJ2-7,TRBV5-1,CASSSGLAGGPAYEQYF,TGCGCCAGCAGCTCGGGACTAGCGGGAGGGCCGGCCTACGAGCAGTACTTC
.,.,TRBJ1-5,TRBV11-2,CASSPEPFNQPQHF,TGTGCCAGCAGCCCGGAGCCTTTCAATCAGCCCCAGCATTTT
.,TRBD2,TRBJ2-7,TRBV27,CASSYGTSFYEQYF,TGTGCCAGCAGTTACGGGACTAGCTTTTACGAGCAGTACTTC
.,TRBD1,TRBJ1-6,TRBV2,CASSEGQGLNSPLHF,TGTGCCAGCAGTGAAGGACAGGGGTTGAATTCACCCCTCCACTTT
.,TRBD2,TRBJ2-6,TRBV5-1,CASRPSGTSGVGGANVLTF,TGCGCCAGCAGACCGAGTGGGACTAGCGGGGTTGGTGGGGCCAACGTCCTGACTTTC
.,.,TRBJ2-5,TRBV4-2,CASSQDNSLGARETQYF,TGTGCCAGCAGCCAAGATAACTCTCTGGGGGCAAGGGAGACCCAGTACTTC
.,.,TRBJ1-2,TRBV6-5,CASSYNRQGIDGYTF,TGTGCCAGCAGTTACAATAGGCAGGGGATAGATGGCTACACCTTC
.,.,TRBJ2-5,TRBV10-3,CASAPGLVADQETQYF,TGTGCCTCCGCGCCCGGTCTGGTAGCGGACCAAGAGACCCAGTACTTC
few,TRBD2,TRBJ2-7,TRBV19,CASSIERGLAGAYEQYF,TGTGCCAGTAGTATAGAACGGGGACTAGCAGGCGCCTACGAGCAGTACTTC
.,.,TRBJ1-1,TRBV4-1,CASSRQAVTTEAFF,TGCGCCAGCAGCCGACAAGCGGTGACCACTGAAGCTTTCTTT
.,.,TRBJ2-7,TRBV5-5,CASSPRASYEQYF,TGTGCCAGCAGCCCACGAGCCTCCTACGAGCAGTACTTC
.,TRBD1,TRBJ1-3,TRBV6-6,CASSYSINRGADTIYF,TGTGCCAGCAGTTACTCAATCAACAGGGGGGCAGACACCATATATTTT
few,.,TRBJ2-3,TRBV2,CASSDDRFTDTQYF,TGTGCCAGCAGTGATGACAGGTTCACAGATACGCAGTATTTT
.,.,TRBJ1-2,TRBV9,CASSVSQGANYGYTF,TGTGCCAGCAGCGTTTCACAGGGAGCTAACTATGGCTACACCTTC
.,.,TRBJ2-7,TRBV7-9,CASSGTRYEQYF,TGTGCCAGCTCCGGGACACGCTACGAGCAGTACTTC
.,.,TRBJ1-2,TRBV7-9,CASSLEGQGGYTF,TGTGCCAGCAGCTTAGAGGGGCAGGGTGGCTACACCTTC
.,TRBD1,TRBJ1-1,TRBV6-1,CASRTGGSNTEAFF,TGTGCCAGCAGGACAGGGGGCTCGAACACTGAAGCTTTCTTT
.,TRBD1,TRBJ1-6,TRBV7-2,CASSSPRTGGSPLHF,TGTGCCAGCAGCTCCCCCAGGACAGGGGGGTCACCCCTCCACTTT
.,TRBD1,TRBJ1-2,TRBV7-9,CASSYGTGAYGYTF,TGTGCCAGCAGCTACGGGACAGGGGCCTATGGCTACACCTTC
.,TRBD1,TRBJ2-1,TRBV27,CASRGQLSSYNEQFF,TGTGCCAGCAGGGGACAGCTTAGCTCCTACAATGAGCAGTTCTTC
.,.,TRBJ1-1,TRBV27,CASSTLPTGNTEAFF,TGTGCCAGCAGTACTCTCCCGACAGGGAACACTGAAGCTTTCTTT
.,.,TRBJ2-6,TRBV7-9,CASLRSGVASGANVLTF,TGTGCCAGCCTCAGATCGGGGGTTGCCTCTGGGGCCAACGTCCTGACTTTC
.,TRBD2,TRBJ2-3,TRBV5-1,CASSSTSGGTDTQYF,TGCGCCAGCAGCAGCACTAGCGGGGGGACAGATACGCAGTATTTT
.,TRBD2,TRBJ2-1,TRBV7-2,CASSSQAGLAGYEQFF,TGTGCCAGCAGCTCACAGGCGGGACTAGCGGGATATGAGCAGTTCTTC
.,TRBD1,TRBJ1-4,TRBV4-2,CASSPYRTGGGEKLFF,TGTGCCAGCAGCCCTTACCGGACAGGGGGGGGCGAAAAACTGTTTTTT
.,TRBD2,TRBJ2-2,TRBV19,CASRTSGGSRKLFF,TGTGCCAGTCGGACTAGCGGGGGAAGTCGGAAGCTGTTTTTT